The 15 T cell receptor beta chains given below trace back to one sample, sequenced in a study of T-cell reconstitution after alpha-beta-depleted transplantation in children. Unique molecular identifiers were used in preparing the TCRbeta library. Each CDR3 protein gets one entry after TCRdb re-called the PCR reads with MiXCR. The sample consists of around 240,000 distinct CDR3 sequences, around 9.7% of them appearing once. The material sequenced was PBMCs from the stem cell graft donor, taken from the stem cell graft. These receptors were obtained from a human donor who donated a stem cell graft to a child with SCID.

The rearrangement joins TRBV5-4 to TRBJ2-1; 14 bases match TRBD2. The CDR3 contains 17 residues. Germline assignment: CDR1 SGHNT and CDR2 YYREEE (reference sequence). V lost 4 bases, J lost 4 bases, and 7 bases stayed unmatched. The CDR3 DNA is TGTGCCAGCAGCGCCGGGACTAGCGGGGGCCCATACAATGAGCAGTTCTTC. This encodes CASSAGTSGGPYNEQFF.

This clonotype was found many times. This chain connects TRBV20-1 to TRBJ1-5, with 7 nucleotides matching TRBD1. The V gene's germline CDR1 is DFQATT and CDR2 SNEGSKA (reference sequence). The CDR3 runs to 13 residues. V trimming: 3 bases; J trimming: 3 bases; junction bases outside the gene matches: 2. The CDR3 region is CSASQGVNQPQHF. For the CDR3, the DNA is TGCAGTGCTAGTCAGGGGGTCAATCAGCCCCAGCATTTT.

The table lists this clonotype with many counts. The J gene is TRBJ1-1, the V gene TRBV19; 8 nucleotides align to TRBD1. V lost 2 bases, J lost 3 bases, and 2 bases stayed unmatched. Per germline, CDR1 LNHDA and CDR2 SQIVND (reference sequence). The CDR3 spans 14 residues. For the CDR3, the DNA is TGTGCCAGTAGTATAACAGGGGGGGACACTGAAGCTTTCTTT. Its protein product is CASSITGGDTEAFF.

This clonotype was found many times. The chain is built from TRBV6-2 or TRBV6-3 and TRBJ2-2; D is uncertain. Germline-derived CDR1 and CDR2 are MNHEY and SVGEGT. The CDR3 sequence is 15 residues long. Between the trimmed V and J ends, which lost 5 bases and 5 bases, there was a span of 15 bases. This CDR3 reads CASSLEALVTGELFF. CDR3 sequence (DNA): TGTGCCAGCAGTCTCGAGGCTTTAGTGACCGGGGAGCTGTTTTTT.

This clonotype was seen only a few times. The V and J genes are TRBV15 and TRBJ2-2, with D perhaps TRBD1 (5 bases). V was cut by 7 bases and J by 0 bases, with 12 bases left in between. There are 15 residues in the CDR3. Germline V CDR1 and CDR2: LNHNV, YYDKDF (reference sequence). The CDR3 here is CATNLQGPNTGELFF. The CDR3 DNA follows: TGTGCCACCAACCTCCAGGGCCCGAACACCGGGGAGCTGTTTTTT.

This clonotype was detected ten times or more. The chain recombines TRBV7-8 with TRBJ2-5, with 12 bases fitting TRBD1. With 4 bases clipped from V and 4 bases from J, the junction kept 19 bases outside the gene matches. Germline assignment: CDR1 SGHVS and CDR2 FQNEAQ. The CDR3 runs 20 residues. CDR3 DNA: TGTGCCAGCAGCTCCGAGGGGACAGGGGGCTTACAGTGGTTATCAGAGACCCAGTACTTC. Its protein product is CASSSEGTGGLQWLSETQYF.

At least ten counts were recorded for this clonotype. CDR3 sequence (DNA): TGCGCCAGCAGCTTGGCCACAGGCTACGAGCAGTACTTC. Its protein is CASSLATGYEQYF. This sequence joins TRBV5-1 and TRBJ2-7; a possible D gene is TRBD1 (5 bases). Trimming shortened V by 0 bases and J by 3 bases, and 7 bases separated the two germline ends. The CDR3 loop spans 13 amino acids. The germline V gene encodes CDR1 SGHRS and CDR2 YFSETQ.

This clonotype was counted ten times or more. The chain couples TRBV5-1 to TRBJ1-2, with TRBD1 as a possible D gene (5 bases). Germline V lookup: CDR1 SGHRS, CDR2 YFSETQ. The CDR3 extends over 15 amino acids. Between the trimmed V and J ends, which lost 2 bases and 0 bases, there was a span of 11 bases. The CDR3 DNA is TGCGCCAGCAGCTTAGATCCAGGGTCTAACTATGGCTACACCTTC. Protein product: CASSLDPGSNYGYTF.

This clonotype was seen at least ten times. This chain uses TRBV12-3 or TRBV12-4 with TRBJ1-1, with TRBD1 identical over 7 bases. CDR3 length: 15 amino acids. The J segment lost 3 bases and the V segment lost 8 bases, leaving 12 bases of the junction unmatched. The CDR3 region has the DNA TGTGCCAGCTCTTGGGACGCCACAGGGGACACTGAAGCTTTCTTT. Translated: CASSWDATGDTEAFF.

This CDR3 is CASSTRGLDEQFF. The CDR3 DNA is TGTGCCAGCAGCACCAGGGGTCTGGATGAGCAGTTCTTC. This chain joins TRBV7-3 and TRBJ2-1; a weak D match, TRBD1 (6 bases). Germline V CDR1 and CDR2: SGHTA, FQGTGA. Trimming stripped 5 bases from V and 8 bases from J, with 13 bases between. CDR3 size: 13 residues. The full variable domain, rest sourced from reference TRBV7-3 and TRBJ2-1, is GAGVSQTPSNKVTEKGKYVELRCDPISGHTALYWYRQSLGQGPEFLIYFQGTGAADDSGLPNDRFFAVRPEGSVSTLKIQRTERGDSAVYLCASSTRGLDEQFFGPGTRLTVL.

This clonotype was seen ten or more times. The rearrangement links TRBV2 to TRBJ2-2; tentatively, D is TRBD2 (6 bases). Trimming stripped 0 bases from V and 1 base from J, with 9 bases between. CDR3 length equals 16 residues. Per germline, CDR1 SNHLY and CDR2 FYNNEI. The DNA for the CDR3 is TGTGCCAGCAGTGAAGCAGGGACTTGGAACACCGGGGAGCTGTTTTTT. The encoded protein is CASSEAGTWNTGELFF.

The table lists this clonotype with a few counts. The chain employs TRBV10-3 and TRBJ2-5; D unclear. The CDR3 contains 15 residues. V lost 0 bases to trimming and J lost 2 bases, with 10 bases between them. Germline V gene lookup returns CDR1 ENHRY and CDR2 SYGVKD. The CDR3: CAISESTNLQETQYF. DNA for the CDR3: TGTGCCATCAGTGAGTCCACAAACTTACAAGAGACCCAGTACTTC.

This clonotype was recorded at least ten times. The J gene is TRBJ2-1, the V gene TRBV7-2, with TRBD2 identical over 11 bases. Trimming removed 7 bases from V and 4 bases from J; junction bases left unmatched: 9. The germline gives CDR1 SGHTA, CDR2 FQGNSA. CDR3 length equals 16 residues. CDR3 amino acids: CASMVTSGVAYNEQFF. For the CDR3, the DNA is TGTGCCAGCATGGTGACTAGCGGGGTGGCTTACAATGAGCAGTTCTTC.

This clonotype has ten or more counts. The V gene is TRBV28, the J gene TRBJ1-1; D ambiguous. The germline V gene encodes CDR1 MDHEN and CDR2 SYDVKM. Trimming cost V 5 bases and J 3 bases, with 16 bases left between them. The CDR3 loop spans 15 amino acids. In DNA, the CDR3 is TGTGCCAGCAGTCCCCCCTCCCCGTGGGACACTGAAGCTTTCTTT. Its protein is CASSPPSPWDTEAFF.

There are many counts of this clonotype. The genes are TRBV27 and TRBJ1-2, with D possibly TRBD1 on 5 matching bases. This CDR3 is built from 15 residues. Between the trimmed V and J ends, which lost 3 bases and 6 bases, there was a span of 17 bases. Germline assignment: CDR1 MNHEY and CDR2 SMNVEV (reference sequence). CDR3 nucleotide sequence: TGTGCCAGCAGTTTTTCCGGCAGCCGGGGGGATGGCTACACCTTC. This sequence encodes CASSFSGSRGDGYTF.